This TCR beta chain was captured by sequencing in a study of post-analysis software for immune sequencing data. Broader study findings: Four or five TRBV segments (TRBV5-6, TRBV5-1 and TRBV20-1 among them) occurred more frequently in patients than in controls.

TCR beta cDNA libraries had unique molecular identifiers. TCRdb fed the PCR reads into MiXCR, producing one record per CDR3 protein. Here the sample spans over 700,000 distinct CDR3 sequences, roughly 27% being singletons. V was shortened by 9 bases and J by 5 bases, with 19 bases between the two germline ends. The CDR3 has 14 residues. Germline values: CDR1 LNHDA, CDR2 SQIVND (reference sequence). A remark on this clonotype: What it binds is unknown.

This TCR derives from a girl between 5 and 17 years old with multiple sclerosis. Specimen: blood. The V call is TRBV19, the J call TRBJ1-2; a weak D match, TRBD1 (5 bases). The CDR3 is CASQTDRGIYGYTF. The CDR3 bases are TGTGCCAGCCAAACGGACCGGGGGATATATGGCTACACCTTC. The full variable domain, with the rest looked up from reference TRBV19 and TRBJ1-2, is DGGITQSPKYLFRKEGQNVTLSCEQNLNHDAMYWYRQDPGQGLRLIYYSQIVNDFQKGDIAEGYSVSREKKESFPLTVTSAQKNPTAFYLCASQTDRGIYGYTFGSGTRLTVV.